This is a list of T cell receptor beta chains from one sample in a study of STAT5B mutations in CD4+ large granular lymphocyte leukemia. Method: immunoSEQ multiplex PCR; TCRdb's copy keeps in-frame clones and lacks some. The table includes about 30,000 clones, more than 65% detected once. The specimen was CD4+ T cells from blood buffy coats. The receptors were sampled from a human donor in good health. The CDR3 runs from the conserved cysteine through the conserved F or W. The order of the fields is clone size, D gene, V gene, J gene, CDR3 DNA, CDR3 protein. D genes are given only for firm matches. Part of the rows lack a size; the others show once, few, many or a class for expanded clones.

once	.	TRBV15	TRBJ2-3	TGTGCCACCAGCAGAGACAGGGGGGTAGATACGCAGTATTTT	CATSRDRGVDTQYF
once	.	TRBV7-3	TRBJ1-1	TGTGCCAGCAGCCCCGCGGGGACACATACTGAAGCTTTCTTT	CASSPAGTHTEAFF
.	TRBD2	TRBV27	TRBJ2-5	TGTGCCAGCAGTTTAGAGGGACTAGCGTGGGAGACCCAGTACTTC	CASSLEGLAWETQYF
.	.	TRBV11-2	TRBJ2-3	TGTGCCAGCAGCCCCATCACAGATACGCAGTATTTT	CASSPITDTQYF
.	.	TRBV10-2	TRBJ2-2	TGCGCCAGCTCAGACTACCCGAACACCGGGGAGCTGTTTTTT	CASSDYPNTGELFF
.	TRBD1	TRBV7-9	TRBJ2-6	TGTGCCAGCAGCTCCACTGGACAGGCTGGGGCCAACGTCCTGACTTTC	CASSSTGQAGANVLTF
.	TRBD2	TRBV7-6	TRBJ2-7	TGTGCCAGCAGCTTGTCTGGGACTAGCGGGATAATCTACGAGCAGTACTTC	CASSLSGTSGIIYEQYF
.	.	TRBV9	TRBJ1-2	TGTGCCAGCAGCGTAGATCCCAACAGGGCTCCTGGCTACACCTTC	CASSVDPNRAPGYTF
.	.	TRBV7-8	TRBJ1-4	TGTGCCAGCAGTTTAGGCCGAGGGGCAACTAATGAAAAACTGTTTTTT	CASSLGRGATNEKLFF
.	.	TRBV2	TRBJ2-3	TGTGCCAGCACTAGAGAGAACACAGATACGCAGTATTTT	CASTRENTDTQYF
.	TRBD1	TRBV5-4	TRBJ1-2	TGTGCCAGCAGCCCCGGGACAGGGACGGCTAACTATGGCTACACCTTC	CASSPGTGTANYGYTF
.	.	TRBV5-1	TRBJ2-5	TGCGCCAGCAGCTTGGGGACGCTACAAGAGACCCAGTACTTC	CASSLGTLQETQYF
.	.	TRBV2	TRBJ1-2	TGTGCCAGCAGTGAGGAGTGGCAGGGGACGGATGGCTACACCTTC	CASSEEWQGTDGYTF
.	.	TRBV6-5	TRBJ1-4	TGTGCCAGCAGTTACCGGCAGAAGGGTGAAAAACTGTTTTTT	CASSYRQKGEKLFF
.	TRBD1	TRBV10-3	TRBJ2-2	TGTGCCACCGGGACAGGGTCGAACACCGGGGAGCTGTTTTTT	CATGTGSNTGELFF
few	.	TRBV6-5	TRBJ1-6	TGTGCCAGCAGTTACCCGGATTCACCCCTCCACTTT	CASSYPDSPLHF
.	.	TRBV25-1	TRBJ2-2	TGTGCCAGCAGTGAATTCACGAACACCGGGGAGCTGTTTTTT	CASSEFTNTGELFF
.	TRBD2	TRBV9	TRBJ2-7	TGTGCCAGCAGCGTAGCGGGGGGGGTTTACGAGCAGTACTTC	CASSVAGGVYEQYF
.	.	TRBV27	TRBJ1-3	TGTGCCAGCAGTTTCGGAGCTGGAAACACCATATATTTT	CASSFGAGNTIYF
once	TRBD2	TRBV5-1	TRBJ2-1	TGCGCCAGCAGCTTTCGGACTAGCGAACATGAGCAGTTCTTC	CASSFRTSEHEQFF
.	.	TRBV4-1	TRBJ2-7	TGCGCCAGCAGCCCGAAAGGCACCTACGAGCAGTACTTC	CASSPKGTYEQYF
.	TRBD1	TRBV19	TRBJ2-5	TGTGCCAGTAGTAGTCGCCCGATTCCTCCAGGACAGGGTGGTCCGACCCAGTACTTC	CASSSRPIPPGQGGPTQYF
.	.	TRBV29-1	TRBJ1-1	TGCAGCGTACCAAGGGGGAACACTGAAGCTTTCTTT	CSVPRGNTEAFF
.	.	TRBV7-3	TRBJ2-7	TGTGCCAGCAGTTACAGGACCGAAAGCCACGAGCAGTACTTC	CASSYRTESHEQYF
.	.	TRBV6-1	TRBJ2-3	TGTGCCAGCAGCGCTAGGACAGATACGCAGTATTTT	CASSARTDTQYF
.	.	TRBV14	TRBJ1-1	TGTGCCAGCAGCCCCCTGGCGGGGAACACTGAAGCTTTCTTT	CASSPLAGNTEAFF
.	.	TRBV6-5	TRBJ1-4	TGTGCCAGCAGTAACAAAGCAACTAATGAAAAACTGTTTTTT	CASSNKATNEKLFF
.	.	TRBV5-1	TRBJ2-1	TGCGCCAGCAGCTCTACAGGGACCTCCTACAATGAGCAGTTCTTC	CASSSTGTSYNEQFF
.	.	TRBV5-5	TRBJ1-3	TGTGCCAGCAGCCGAGGGGAAACTGGAAACACCATATATTTT	CASSRGETGNTIYF
.	.	TRBV10-3	TRBJ2-7	TGTGCCATCGGACGGGGTGGCTCCTACGAGCAGTACTTC	CAIGRGGSYEQYF
.	TRBD2	TRBV4-2	TRBJ2-3	TGTGCCAGCAGCCCCACAATGGGACTAGGAGCCTCAGATACGCAGTATTTT	CASSPTMGLGASDTQYF
.	TRBD1	TRBV5-4	TRBJ1-3	TGTGCCAGCAGCTCTATGCGACAGGGGGGAAACACCATATATTTT	CASSSMRQGGNTIYF
.	.	TRBV2	TRBJ2-5	TGTGCCAGCAGTAGACCCCGGGACACCGGTGGGCGTGAGACCCAGTACTTC	CASSRPRDTGGRETQYF
.	TRBD2	TRBV6-1	TRBJ2-1	TGTGCCAGCAGTGAAGGACTAGCGGGAAGATACAATGAGCAGTTCTTC	CASSEGLAGRYNEQFF
.	.	TRBV7-2	TRBJ1-1	TGTGCCAGCAGCCCCTCCGGGATCGCTGAAGCTTTCTTT	CASSPSGIAEAFF
.	TRBD2	TRBV4-1	TRBJ2-5	TGCGCCAGCAGCCAAGATCCGGGACTAGCGGTACACCAAGAGACCCAGTACTTC	CASSQDPGLAVHQETQYF
once	.	TRBV30	TRBJ1-3	TGTGCCTGGAGTCCGACAGGAAGATCCTCTGGAAACACCATATATTTT	CAWSPTGRSSGNTIYF
.	.	TRBV19	TRBJ1-1	TGTGCCAGCAGACGGTCGGTGAACACTGAAGCTTTCTTT	CASRRSVNTEAFF
.	.	TRBV6-5	TRBJ1-1	TGTGCCAGCAAAGACACCACTGAAGCTTTCTTT	CASKDTTEAFF
.	.	TRBV7-9	TRBJ1-2	TGTGCCAGCAGCTTCTCGGGGGCTGATGGCTACACCTTC	CASSFSGADGYTF
few	.	TRBV7-9	TRBJ2-7	TGTGCCAGCAGCCACACCGGGACTTCCTACGAGCAGTACTTC	CASSHTGTSYEQYF
.	TRBD1	TRBV19	TRBJ1-3	TGTGCCAGTTGGACAGGGAGTGGAAACACCATATATTTT	CASWTGSGNTIYF
.	TRBD1	TRBV29-1	TRBJ1-2	TGCAGCGTCCACAGCCCAGGGGGGGATGGCTACACCTTC	CSVHSPGGDGYTF
once	.	TRBV4-1	TRBJ1-6	TGCGCCAGCAGCCAAGAGGGGCCCCCTAAGATTAATTCACCCCTCCACTTT	CASSQEGPPKINSPLHF
.	.	TRBV5-1	TRBJ2-5	TGCGCCAGCAGCTTGCGGGGGACGTACCAAGAGACCCAGTACTTC	CASSLRGTYQETQYF
.	.	TRBV7-9	TRBJ2-6	TGTGCCAGCAGCTCCATTGTGGTGGGGGCCAACGTCCTGACTTTC	CASSSIVVGANVLTF
.	.	TRBV5-1	TRBJ2-1	TGCGCCAGCAGCTTGGCCTTGGCCGCCGTTGAGCAGTTCTTC	CASSLALAAVEQFF
few	.	TRBV30	TRBJ1-5	TGTGCCTGGAGTGTATCGGGGAGCGGACAGCCCCAGCATTTT	CAWSVSGSGQPQHF
.	TRBD2	TRBV5-4	TRBJ2-7	TGTGCCAGCAGCCCGCAACTAGCGTCCTCCGGCGAGCAGTACTTC	CASSPQLASSGEQYF
.	.	TRBV7-3	TRBJ2-5	TGTGCCAGCAGCTTAACTAGTGAGGAGACCCAGTACTTC	CASSLTSEETQYF
.	TRBD2	TRBV29-1	TRBJ2-1	TGCAGCGTTGAATTCCTAGCGGCCTACAATGAGCAGTTCTTC	CSVEFLAAYNEQFF
.	.	TRBV7-9	TRBJ2-5	TGTGCCAGCAGCTTAGTGGGGGGAGAGACCCAGTACTTC	CASSLVGGETQYF
.	TRBD2	TRBV30	TRBJ2-1	TGTGCCTGGAGTACGATAGCGGGAGGATCCAATGAGCAGTTCTTC	CAWSTIAGGSNEQFF
.	.	TRBV5-6	TRBJ2-3	TGTGCCAGCAGCTTGGGAGGGGTCTACGGCACAGATACGCAGTATTTT	CASSLGGVYGTDTQYF